The rows below give T cell receptor beta chains drawn from one sample of a study of blood T cell repertoires in COVID-19. The assay was immunoSEQ multiplex PCR, and TCRdb's table has in-frame clones only and misses some. The sample holds approximately 62,000 clones; 85% to 90% are singletons and the top ten take just under 8.5%. Sequences were obtained from peripheral blood. The receptors were gathered from a human donor with active COVID-19. The donor label of this sample is uncertain. The CDR3 runs from the conserved cysteine through the conserved F or W. D genes are given only for firm matches. Only part of the rows carry a size: once, few, many, or a class if the clone is expanded.

J: TRBJ1-1
size: .
V: TRBV27
D: .
DNA: TGTGCCAGCAGTTTAAACAGGGAAAACACTGAAGCTTTCTTT
CDR3: CASSLNRENTEAFF

J: TRBJ2-5
size: .
V: TRBV9
D: .
DNA: TGTGCCAGCAGCTTTTTAGGGGGTCTCCAAGAGACCCAGTACTTC
CDR3: CASSFLGGLQETQYF

J: TRBJ2-7
size: .
V: TRBV10-3
D: .
DNA: TGTGCCATCAGTGAGTCTGACCGGGCAGGGTTAATCTACGAGCAGTACTTC
CDR3: CAISESDRAGLIYEQYF

J: TRBJ1-6
size: .
V: TRBV5-6
D: TRBD1
DNA: TGTGCCAGCAGCACACCGGGACAGGGGAACCTCCACTTT
CDR3: CASSTPGQGNLHF

J: TRBJ2-7
size: .
V: TRBV15
D: TRBD2
DNA: TGTGCCACCAGCAGAGATCAGGGACTAGCGGGAGGGCCATTCTACGAGCAGTACTTC
CDR3: CATSRDQGLAGGPFYEQYF

J: TRBJ1-1
size: .
V: TRBV3-1/TRBV3-2
D: .
DNA: TGTGCCAGCAGCCAAGAGTTGATACAGGCTTCTGAAGCTTTCTTT
CDR3: CASSQELIQASEAFF

J: TRBJ1-3
size: .
V: TRBV7-2
D: .
DNA: TGTGCCAGCAGCGAGACCGGGACAACTGGAAACACCATATATTTT
CDR3: CASSETGTTGNTIYF

J: TRBJ1-1
size: .
V: TRBV10-3
D: .
DNA: TGTGCCATCCTGGAGGGATTGAACACTGAAGCTTTCTTT
CDR3: CAILEGLNTEAFF

J: TRBJ2-5
size: .
V: TRBV7-2
D: TRBD2
DNA: TGTGCCAGCAGCCCGGGGACTATAGAGACCCAGTACTTC
CDR3: CASSPGTIETQYF

J: TRBJ2-3
size: .
V: TRBV6-5
D: .
DNA: TGTGCCAGCAGAGACAGTACGCAGTATTTT
CDR3: CASRDSTQYF

J: TRBJ2-3
size: .
V: TRBV5-1
D: TRBD2
DNA: TGCGCCAGCAGCTTAGGCGGGAGGGCGTCTAGCACAGATACGCAGTATTTT
CDR3: CASSLGGRASSTDTQYF

J: TRBJ2-1
size: .
V: TRBV28
D: .
DNA: TGTGCCAGCAGTTTACCGGGGGTTTATGAGCAGTTCTTC
CDR3: CASSLPGVYEQFF

J: TRBJ1-1
size: few
V: TRBV25-1
D: .
DNA: TGTGCCAGCAGACCCAGGAAGAGGAACACTGAAGCTTTCTTT
CDR3: CASRPRKRNTEAFF

J: TRBJ2-6
size: once
V: TRBV11-2
D: .
DNA: TGTGCCAGCACGTCCTACCCTGGCTCTGGGGCCAACGTCCTGACTTTC
CDR3: CASTSYPGSGANVLTF

J: TRBJ2-5
size: .
V: TRBV4-2
D: TRBD2
DNA: TGTGCCAGCAGCCTCGAGGCGGGAGGGCCTTCCTCTTCGGGTACCCAGTACTTC
CDR3: CASSLEAGGPSSSGTQYF

J: TRBJ2-2
size: .
V: TRBV30
D: .
DNA: TGTGCCTGGAGACAGGGGAACACCGGGGAGCTGTTTTTT
CDR3: CAWRQGNTGELFF

J: TRBJ2-2
size: .
V: TRBV9
D: TRBD2
DNA: TGTGCCAGCAGCGGCCGGACTAGCGGGGGACACCGGGGAGCTGTTTTT
CDR3: CASSGRTSGGHRGAVF

J: TRBJ2-7
size: .
V: TRBV5-1
D: .
DNA: TGCGCCAGCAGCTTGGAGGCAGGAACGGGGTCCTACGAGCAGTACTTC
CDR3: CASSLEAGTGSYEQYF

J: TRBJ2-1
size: .
V: TRBV7-3
D: .
DNA: TGTGCCAGCAGCTTAAAACTTTTCGCTCCGGAGTTCTTC
CDR3: CASSLKLFAPEFF

J: TRBJ1-2
size: .
V: TRBV28
D: .
DNA: TGTGCCAGCTCGATTGGACAGAAATATGGCTACACCTTC
CDR3: CASSIGQKYGYTF

J: TRBJ2-3
size: .
V: TRBV27
D: .
DNA: TGTGCCAGCAGTTTTAGGTCTAGTTGGGATACGCAGTATTTT
CDR3: CASSFRSSWDTQYF

J: TRBJ2-1
size: .
V: TRBV4-2
D: TRBD2
DNA: TGTGCCAGCAGCCAAGGGACTAGCGGGGACAATGAGCAGTTCTTC
CDR3: CASSQGTSGDNEQFF

J: TRBJ2-5
size: .
V: TRBV29-1
D: .
DNA: TGCAGCGTTGCGGCAGGGAACTCGTACCAAGAGACCCAGTACTTC
CDR3: CSVAAGNSYQETQYF

J: TRBJ2-1
size: .
V: TRBV24-1
D: .
DNA: TGTGCCACCGCTCTCCGGGGGAGCTCCTACAATGAGCAGTTCTTC
CDR3: CATALRGSSYNEQFF

J: TRBJ2-7
size: .
V: TRBV10-3
D: TRBD2
DNA: TGTGCCATCAGTGAGAGCGGGAGGGAGAATGAGCAGTACTTC
CDR3: CAISESGRENEQYF

J: TRBJ2-4
size: .
V: TRBV28
D: TRBD1
DNA: TGTGCCAGCAGTTTAGACAGGGGGTCATCAATTCAGTACTTC
CDR3: CASSLDRGSSIQYF

J: TRBJ2-7
size: .
V: TRBV5-4
D: TRBD1
DNA: TGTGCCAGCAGCTCGGGACAGGGGCGCTACGAGCAGTACTTC
CDR3: CASSSGQGRYEQYF

J: TRBJ1-1
size: .
V: TRBV12-3/TRBV12-4
D: .
DNA: TGTGCCAGCAGTTTAGTGACGAGGACTGAAGCTTTCTTT
CDR3: CASSLVTRTEAFF

J: TRBJ1-6
size: once
V: TRBV2
D: .
DNA: TGTGCCAGCAGTGGCGCTACTAATGGTCTCGGGGGGGGAGGCTCACCCCTCCACTTT
CDR3: CASSGATNGLGGGGSPLHF

J: TRBJ2-1
size: .
V: TRBV12-2
D: .
DNA: TGTGCAAGTCGCTCACGGGGACTACTCAACGGTGAGCAGTTCTTC
CDR3: CASRSRGLLNGEQFF

J: TRBJ1-2
size: .
V: TRBV18
D: .
DNA: TGTGCCAGCTCACCGACACCTAAGGATGGCTACACCTTC
CDR3: CASSPTPKDGYTF

J: TRBJ2-2
size: few
V: TRBV9
D: TRBD2
DNA: TGTGCCAGCAGCTCGCGGGGGGTCGCGAACACCGGGGAGCTGTTTTTT
CDR3: CASSSRGVANTGELFF

J: TRBJ2-1
size: .
V: TRBV28
D: TRBD1
DNA: TGTGCCAGCAGTCCGGGACAGGGGAGGAATGAGCAGTTCTTC
CDR3: CASSPGQGRNEQFF

J: TRBJ1-2
size: .
V: TRBV10-3
D: TRBD1
DNA: TGTGCCATCAGGGGGACAGGCAGCTATGGCTACACCTTC
CDR3: CAIRGTGSYGYTF

J: TRBJ2-5
size: .
V: TRBV5-1
D: .
DNA: TGCGCCAGCAGCCCCGAACAGACAGCCTCGGGGACCCAGTACTTC
CDR3: CASSPEQTASGTQYF

J: TRBJ2-2
size: .
V: TRBV6-5
D: TRBD1
DNA: TGTGCCAGCAGTTACCGGCAGGGGGCTGTCACCGGGGAGCTGTTTTTT
CDR3: CASSYRQGAVTGELFF

J: TRBJ1-5
size: .
V: TRBV12-3/TRBV12-4
D: .
DNA: TGTGCCAGCAGTTTGACTCCTAATCAGCCCCAGCATTTT
CDR3: CASSLTPNQPQHF

J: TRBJ2-3
size: .
V: TRBV12-3/TRBV12-4
D: .
DNA: TGTGCCAGCAACGGGATGGGCACAGATACGCAGTATTTT
CDR3: CASNGMGTDTQYF

J: TRBJ2-4
size: .
V: TRBV5-4
D: .
DNA: TGTGCCAGCAGCTTATTGGCAGGGGCGAAGGGAAACATTCAGTACTTC
CDR3: CASSLLAGAKGNIQYF

J: TRBJ1-2
size: .
V: TRBV9
D: TRBD1
DNA: TGTGCCAGCAGCGGCGGGACAGGGGTATACTATGGCTACACCTTC
CDR3: CASSGGTGVYYGYTF

J: TRBJ1-2
size: .
V: TRBV5-1
D: TRBD1
DNA: TGCGCCAGCAGCCGACAGGGACAGGATGGCTACACCTTC
CDR3: CASSRQGQDGYTF

J: TRBJ2-5
size: .
V: TRBV5-1
D: TRBD2
DNA: TGCGCCAGCAGCCCGGGGACTAGCCCGGAGACCCAGTACTTC
CDR3: CASSPGTSPETQYF

J: TRBJ2-7
size: .
V: TRBV12-5
D: TRBD2
DNA: TGTGCTAGTGGTTTGTTGGGGGGGTCCTACGAGCAGTACTTC
CDR3: CASGLLGGSYEQYF